This T cell receptor (beta chain) was obtained from a study of cytomegalovirus exposure and HLA in healthy donors. PCR amplification relied on 60 Vbeta primers (plus 13 Jbeta primers). In the original analysis: In a later analysis, of roughly 83 million unique beta chains, some 10 million appeared in at least two donors. Sequencing used immunoSEQ multiplex PCR; TCRdb keeps in-frame clones, though not all of them. V, J and clone size were drawn from that table, and D and trimming were deduced from the DNA. The sample yields 130,000 to 150,000 clones, around 78% seen once. The germline V gene encodes CDR1 SNHLY and CDR2 FYNNEI. V dropped 9 bases and J dropped 2; count of bases not matched to a gene: 6. The CDR3 runs to 13 residues.

This chain connects TRBV2 to TRBJ2-7; 8 bases agree with TRBD2. The clonotype was recovered from a male donor in good health and CMV-seronegative. Specimen: PBMCs. This CDR3 is CASIAGLPYEQYF. The CDR3 DNA reads as TGTGCCAGTATAGCGGGATTGCCCTACGAGCAGTACTTC.